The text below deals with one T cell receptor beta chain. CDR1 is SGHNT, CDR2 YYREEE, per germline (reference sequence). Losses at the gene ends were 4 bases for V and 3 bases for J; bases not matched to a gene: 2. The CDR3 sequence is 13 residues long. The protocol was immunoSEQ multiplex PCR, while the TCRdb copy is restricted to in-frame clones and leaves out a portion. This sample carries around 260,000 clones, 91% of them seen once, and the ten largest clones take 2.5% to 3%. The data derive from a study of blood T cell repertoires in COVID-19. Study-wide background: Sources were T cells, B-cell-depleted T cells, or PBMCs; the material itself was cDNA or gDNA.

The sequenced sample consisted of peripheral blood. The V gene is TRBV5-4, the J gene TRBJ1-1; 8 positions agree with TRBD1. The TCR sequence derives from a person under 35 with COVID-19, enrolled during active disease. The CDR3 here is CASSGDRHTEAFF. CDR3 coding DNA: TGTGCCAGCAGCGGGGACAGGCACACTGAAGCTTTCTTT.